This T cell receptor beta chain derives from a study of beta chain features in type 1 diabetes. This clone was seen only a few times. The antigen remains unidentified. Looked up from germline, CDR1 is SQVTM and CDR2 is ANQGSEA. Trimming removed 7 bases from V and 2 bases from J, with 16 bases in between. This CDR3 region has 14 residues. Regarding the study as a whole: Type 1 diabetes patients had TCRB CDR3s that were shorter (moderately but significantly so) in all four CD4+ subsets.

As every portion of the isolated RNA was reverse transcribed, the sequencing read expressed TCRB transcripts. The repertoire was sequenced with immunoSEQ multiplex PCR; TCRdb's copy has only in-frame clones and lacks some. The table has under 300,000 clones, roughly 17% seen once. This TCR came from a man in his thirties or forties with type 1 diabetes. The chain combines TRBV29-1 with TRBJ2-3; D is uncertain. The specimen was naive CD4+ T cells from blood. The CDR3 nucleotides are TGCAGCGCCGGCTCCCGACCCCTCACAGATACGCAGTATTTT. Residues: CSAGSRPLTDTQYF.